This T cell receptor beta chain was identified in a study of blood T cell repertoires in COVID-19. Study details: Acute and convalescent COVID-19 samples came from the United States, Italy and Spain. From T cells, B-cell-depleted T cells, or PBMCs came the material, which was cDNA or gDNA.

In the original processing: Reference gene primer amplification gave nucleated cell count estimates. The repertoire was sequenced with immunoSEQ multiplex PCR; TCRdb's copy has only in-frame clones and lacks some. V and J calls and clone size are as listed in that table; D and trimming were resolved from the DNA. The data contain about 200,000 clones, around three quarters of them singletons. The sample was peripheral blood. This TCR was sampled from a woman in her seventies with acute or convalescent COVID-19.

CDR3 amino acids: CASSQGRQMNTYEQYF. In nucleotides, the CDR3 is TGCGCCAGCAGCCAAGGGAGACAGATGAATACCTACGAGCAGTACTTC. V is TRBV4-3 and J is TRBJ2-7; possibly TRBD1 for D (5 bases). V gave up 1 base and J gave up 2 bases, with 15 bases separating them. The germline gives CDR1 LGHNA, CDR2 YSLEER. CDR3 length: 16 residues.